The 18 T cell receptor beta chains in this list originate from one sample, sequenced in a study of Ad26.COV2.S vaccination and SARS-CoV-2 variants. This table comes from immunoSEQ multiplex PCR, and its TCRdb copy is limited to in-frame clones, with some not included. Of about 400,000 clones detected, 75% to 90% appear once; the ten largest clones hold about 1.9%. Treatment in this sample: about 20 received Ad26.COV2.S at low or high dose, single or two shots; roughly five received placebo; per-sample allocation not given. All samples were drawn on day 63, counting from the first vaccine or placebo injection. Sample: peripheral blood, taken in a trial of Ad26.COV2.S vaccine versus placebo. These receptors were collected from a person aged 18 to 65 who received the Ad26.COV2.S COVID-19 vaccine or a placebo.

The V and J genes are TRBV4-3 and TRBJ2-7; TRBD1 agrees at 7 bases. Trimming at V came to 1 base and at J to 3 bases, leaving 6 bases not matched to a gene. The CDR3 has 15 residues. Germline V gives CDR1 LGHNA, CDR2 YSLEER. CDR3 coding DNA: TGCGCCAGCAGCCAAGGGACAGGCATTGACTACGAGCAGTACTTC. It yields the protein CASSQGTGIDYEQYF.

V usage is TRBV30 and J usage is TRBJ2-7; D not certain. CDR1 and CDR2 (germline): GTSNPN, SVGIG (reference sequence). This CDR3 is 14 amino acids long. V was cut by 2 bases and J by 2 bases, with 13 bases left in between. The CDR3 sequence: CAWSLMTGAYEQYF. CDR3 nucleotides: TGTGCCTGGAGTCTCATGACTGGAGCCTACGAGCAGTACTTC.

The J gene is TRBJ1-4, the V gene TRBV7-2; no definite D call. CDR3 length equals 15 residues. The ends were cut back, 1 base at V and 0 bases at J, with 6 bases in the middle. Germline V gene lookup returns CDR1 SGHTA and CDR2 FQGNSA. CDR3 sequence reads: CASSLVGATNEKLFF. In DNA, the CDR3 is TGTGCCAGCAGCTTAGTAGGTGCAACTAATGAAAAACTGTTTTTT.

The chain links TRBV6-5 to TRBJ2-2; a weak D match, TRBD2 (5 bases). V gave up 0 bases and J gave up 9 bases, with 8 bases separating them. Germline CDR1 is MNHEY and CDR2 is SVGAGI. The CDR3 totals 13 residues. For the CDR3, the DNA is TGTGCCAGCAGTTACTCGCGAGGGTGGGAGCTGTTTTTT. Its protein product is CASSYSRGWELFF.

CDR3 protein: CASSEDMSWVGTQYF. The CDR3 coding sequence is TGTGCCAGCAGTGAAGATATGTCGTGGGTAGGGACCCAGTACTTC. The rearrangement uses TRBV2 and TRBJ2-5; D gene ambiguous. Trimming left V 1 base short and J 7 bases short, with 16 bases between. This CDR3 has 15 amino acids. Germline CDR1 reads SNHLY; CDR2 reads FYNNEI.

V usage is TRBV27 and J usage is TRBJ1-1; possible D gene TRBD1, 6 bases. The CDR3 has 13 residues. With 5 bases removed from V and 9 bases from J, the gap between germline ends came to 16 bases. CDR1 MNHEY and CDR2 SMNVEV come from the germline V gene (reference sequence). CDR3 in DNA: TGTGCCAGCAGTGCTTTGGGGGGGGCGAAAGCTTTCTTT. Translation: CASSALGGAKAFF.

The V gene is TRBV28, the J gene TRBJ2-1; D is ambiguous. V lost 5 bases, J lost 2 bases, and 7 bases lay in between. Germline CDR1 MDHEN, CDR2 SYDVKM. The length of the CDR3 is 13 residues. CDR3 coding DNA: TGTGCCAGCAGTCGCTCTACCTACAATGAGCAGTTCTTC. Protein sequence: CASSRSTYNEQFF. The variable domain in full, with the rest retrieved from reference TRBV28 and TRBJ2-1, is DVKVTQSSRYLVKRTGEKVFLECVQDMDHENMFWYRQDPGLGLRLIYFSYDVKMKEKGDIPEGYSVSREKKERFSLILESASTNQTSMYLCASSRSTYNEQFFGPGTRLTVL.

This clone is medium-sized in the sample. This chain links TRBV2 with TRBJ1-6; a weak D match, TRBD1 (6 bases). In germline, CDR1 is SNHLY, CDR2 FYNNEI. V shed 6 bases and J shed 1 base, with 13 bases lying between them. The CDR3 loop spans 16 amino acids. The CDR3 DNA reads TGTGCCAGCAGGGAAACAGGGCTTTCCTATAATTCACCCCTCCACTTT. Protein: CASRETGLSYNSPLHF.

This clone was recorded only once. The chain employs TRBV5-1 and TRBJ2-1; 14 bases are shared with TRBD2. Germline V gene lookup returns CDR1 SGHRS and CDR2 YFSETQ. The length of the CDR3 is 15 residues. After removal of 4 bases from V and 7 bases from J, the junction contained 4 bases not matched to a gene. CDR3 DNA sequence: TGCGCCAGCAGCGTGGGGACTAGCGGGAGAAATGAGCAGTTCTTC. The encoded protein is CASSVGTSGRNEQFF.

This clone was recorded only once. The chain has TRBV5-1 and TRBJ2-2; 7 bases match TRBD2. The CDR3 consists of 16 residues. Per germline, CDR1 SGHRS and CDR2 YFSETQ. The J segment lost 1 base and the V segment lost 4 bases, leaving 7 bases of the junction unmatched. CDR3 coding DNA: TGCGCCAGCAGCCCGAGCCCTAGCGGGAACACCGGGGAGCTGTTTTTT. It encodes CASSPSPSGNTGELFF.

As for this clone: The same CDR3 arises from other DNA sequences in this sample as well. V is TRBV5-1 and J is TRBJ1-4; D might be TRBD1 (5 bases). Germline V gene data show CDR1 as SGHRS and CDR2 as YFSETQ. The CDR3 spans 14 residues. Trimming removed 3 bases at V and 5 bases at J, with 11 bases between. CDR3 residues: CASSWEGRNEKLFF. The CDR3 DNA sequence: TGCGCCAGCAGCTGGGAGGGACGGAATGAAAAACTGTTTTTT.

The gene calls are TRBV19 and TRBJ2-3; 8 nucleotides align to TRBD2. The CDR3 loop spans 16 amino acids. From germline, CDR1 is LNHDA and CDR2 SQIVND (reference sequence). V shed 4 bases and J 3 bases; nucleotides not matched to a gene: 9. The CDR3 loop reads CASSTPFAGGTDTQYF. CDR3 in DNA: TGTGCCAGTAGTACCCCCTTCGCGGGAGGTACAGATACGCAGTATTTT.

The J gene is TRBJ2-1, the V gene TRBV6-2 or TRBV6-3; TRBD2 aligns across 9 bases. Germline V CDR1 and CDR2: MNHEY, SVGEGT. CDR3 size: 14 residues. J was trimmed by 4 bases and V by 6 bases; bases with no gene match: 4. The CDR3 DNA is TGTGCCAGCAGCCCGACTAGCGGTTACAATGAGCAGTTCTTC. It is translated as CASSPTSGYNEQFF.

The genes are TRBV2 and TRBJ2-3; 13 bases map to TRBD2. The CDR3 runs 16 residues. From germline, CDR1 is SNHLY and CDR2 FYNNEI. V lost 4 bases and J lost 2; bases outside the gene matches: 3. CDR3 coding DNA: TGTGCCAGCAGTGGGGGACTAGCGGGGTACACAGATACGCAGTATTTT. Translation gives CASSGGLAGYTDTQYF.

The chain joins TRBV12-3 or TRBV12-4 to TRBJ2-3, with 10 nucleotides matching TRBD2. Trimming cost V 4 bases and J 12 bases; bases outside gene matches: 7. The CDR3 runs 13 residues. The CDR3 DNA follows: TGTGCCAGCAGTTCCTCTAGCGGGAGCCCACAGTATTTT. Translation gives CASSSSSGSPQYF.

This chain links TRBV7-9 with TRBJ1-4; D ambiguous. The germline V gene has CDR1 SEHNR and CDR2 FQNEAQ (reference sequence). V was clipped by 5 bases and J by 8 bases, with 12 bases between them. The CDR3 extends over 13 amino acids. Here the CDR3 DNA reads TGTGCCAGCAGCCGGCGGGAGACAGAAAAACTGTTTTTT. Its protein product is CASSRRETEKLFF.

The rearrangement joins TRBV27 to TRBJ1-1; D is unclear. The CDR3 has 14 amino acids. Germline V lookup: CDR1 MNHEY, CDR2 SMNVEV (reference sequence). V was pared by 2 bases and J by 5 bases, with 12 bases between. CDR3 protein: CASSLDGPRTEAFF. In nucleotides, the CDR3 is TGTGCCAGCAGTTTAGACGGCCCGAGGACTGAAGCTTTCTTT.

CDR3 protein: CASSEALRGGYEQYF. DNA for the CDR3: TGTGCCAGCAGTGAAGCGCTTCGAGGGGGGTACGAGCAGTACTTC. The V gene is TRBV2, the J gene TRBJ2-7; D tentatively fits TRBD1 or TRBD2 (6 bases each). V shed 0 bases and J shed 4 bases, with 13 bases lying between them. The CDR3 totals 15 residues. Germline V CDR1 and CDR2: SNHLY, FYNNEI.